This paragraph covers one TCR beta chain sequence. The antigen is unknown. Other DNA variants within this sample encode the same CDR3. The data are from a study of beta chain features in type 1 diabetes. Regarding the study as a whole: Naive, central memory and Treg TCRB repertoires appeared more alike in patients than in healthy donors. Among all four CD4+ subsets, Type 1 diabetes patients had TCRB CDR3s that were moderately but significantly shorter. Reads derived from cDNA could over-represent cells showing high TCR expression. PCR could preferentially amplify shorter templates, alike in patients and controls.

With V trimmed by 2 bases and J by 1 base, 2 bases remained unmatched. The CDR3 runs to 15 residues. Germline V gene sequence: CDR1 MDHEN, CDR2 SYDVKM. cDNA synthesis used the whole RNA isolate, giving expressed TCRB sequences. About 3.7 million reads per sample were averaged for naive, central memory and regulatory samples. The protocol was immunoSEQ multiplex PCR, while the TCRdb copy is restricted to in-frame clones and leaves out a portion. The sample carries some 350,000 clones, around 10% recorded once. The sample consisted of central memory CD4+ T cells from blood. V and J are TRBV28 and TRBJ2-1, with TRBD2 identical over 7 bases. This receptor was taken from a man aged 25-45 years with type 1 diabetes. The CDR3: CASSLSGNSYNEQFF. The CDR3, as DNA: TGTGCCAGCAGTTTAAGCGGGAATTCCTACAATGAGCAGTTCTTC.